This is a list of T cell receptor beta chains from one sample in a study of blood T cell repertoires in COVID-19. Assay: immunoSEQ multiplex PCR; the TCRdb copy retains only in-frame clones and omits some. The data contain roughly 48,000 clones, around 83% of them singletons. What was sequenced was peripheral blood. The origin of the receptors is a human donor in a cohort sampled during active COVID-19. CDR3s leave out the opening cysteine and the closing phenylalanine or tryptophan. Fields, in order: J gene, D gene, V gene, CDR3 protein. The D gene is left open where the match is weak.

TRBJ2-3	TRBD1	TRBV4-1	ASSQVPRQGLPVDTQY
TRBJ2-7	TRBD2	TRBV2	ASTLAGGLSGYEQY
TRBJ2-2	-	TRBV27	ASLPRGGRTGELF
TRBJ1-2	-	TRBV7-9	ASSRGVQDYGYT
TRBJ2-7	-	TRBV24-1	ATSDAGTYEQY
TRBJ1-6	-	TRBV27	ASSLNRDGSPLH
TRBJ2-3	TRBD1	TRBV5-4	ASSLAQGASTDTQY
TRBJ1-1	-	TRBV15	ATSKAVQVNTEAF
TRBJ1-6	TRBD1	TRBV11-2	ASSIGGQGVYNSPLH
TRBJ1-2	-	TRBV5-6	ASRTDSLGGYT
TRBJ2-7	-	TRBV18	ASSPAGLGSEQY
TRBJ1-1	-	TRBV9	ASTPDNLNTEAF
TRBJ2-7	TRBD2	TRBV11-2	ASSSPGLALSYEQY
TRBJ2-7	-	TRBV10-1	ASSESTGRQY
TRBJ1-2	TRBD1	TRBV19	ASSIQKTGVLGYT
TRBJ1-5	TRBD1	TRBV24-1	ATAPGRGPAGNQPQH
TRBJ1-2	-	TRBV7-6	ASSLGTALYGYT
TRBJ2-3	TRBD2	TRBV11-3	ASSLALAGNAEAQY
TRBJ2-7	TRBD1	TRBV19	ASRDRGSSYEQY
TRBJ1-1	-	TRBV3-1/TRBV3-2	ASSQVGAEAF
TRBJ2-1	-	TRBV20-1	SASDKGGNEQF
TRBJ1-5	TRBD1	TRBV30	AWSATGTVNQPQH
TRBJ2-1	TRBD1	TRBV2	ASSDWDSYNEQF
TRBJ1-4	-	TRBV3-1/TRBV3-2	ASSQDRGRNEKLF
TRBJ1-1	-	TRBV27	ASTNSRGFLTEAF
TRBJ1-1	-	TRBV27	ASSPWGGPRNTEAF
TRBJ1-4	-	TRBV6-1	ASSENLFGEKLF
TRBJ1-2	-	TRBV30	AGYLPTAGLDYGYT
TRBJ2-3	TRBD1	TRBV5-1	ASSPDRGSDTQY
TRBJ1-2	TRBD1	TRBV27	ASSQRQGTGYT
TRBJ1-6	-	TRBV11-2	ASSSRSNSPLH
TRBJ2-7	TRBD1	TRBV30	AWSVRDRGMYEQY
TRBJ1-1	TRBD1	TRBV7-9	ASSLSGTGNTEAF
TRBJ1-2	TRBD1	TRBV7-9	ASSATGLYGYT
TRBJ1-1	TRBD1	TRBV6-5	ASSRTGMRTEAF
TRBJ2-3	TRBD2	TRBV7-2	ASSRLAGFVDTQY
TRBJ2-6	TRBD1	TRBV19	ASRRDSSSGANVLT
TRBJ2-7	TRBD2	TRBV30	AWSVPLAGGPYGYEQY
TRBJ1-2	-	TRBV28	ASSSLEANYGYT
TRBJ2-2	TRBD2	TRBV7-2	ASSGIAGGYTGELF
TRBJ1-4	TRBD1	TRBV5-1	ASSLQGQNNEKLF
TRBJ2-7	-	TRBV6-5	ASSSTGGSYEQY
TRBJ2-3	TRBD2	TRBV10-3	AISAGLAGRTDTQY
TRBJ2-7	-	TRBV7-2	ASSLQGGLTYEQY
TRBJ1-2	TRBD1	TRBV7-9	ASSLTGTDGYT
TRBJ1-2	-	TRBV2	ASSEGLTGYGYT
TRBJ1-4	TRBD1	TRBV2	ATGTGAEEKLF
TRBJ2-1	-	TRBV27	ASVGLSSYNEQF
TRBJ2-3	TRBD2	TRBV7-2	GGGGAGGTGTQY
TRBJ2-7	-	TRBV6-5	ASRTGHEQY
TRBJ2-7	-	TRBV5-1	ASSFTGLSYEQY
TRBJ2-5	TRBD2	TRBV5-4	ASSLRGEETQY
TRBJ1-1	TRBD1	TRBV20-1	SAPLTGSAF